This T cell receptor beta chain was observed in a study of T-cell reconstitution after alpha-beta-depleted transplantation in children. Findings of the study overall: By one year post-transplant, T-cell counts and diversity largely arose from T cells that were newly produced.

About this clonotype: The antigen remains unidentified.

TCRbeta library construction was performed incorporating unique molecular identifiers. MiXCR was run by TCRdb on the PCR reads, yielding one entry per CDR3 protein. The data show around 300,000 distinct CDR3 sequences, 6% to 10% seen once. The germline gives CDR1 SNHLY, CDR2 FYNNEI. The length of the CDR3 is 16 residues. J gave up 5 bases and V 1 base, and 8 bases lay outside the gene matches. Material: peripheral blood, obtained 360 days after TCRalphabeta/CD19-depleted stem cell transplant. The source is a female patient aged 2 to 10 who had a stem cell transplant for Fanconi anemia, so the T cells may come from the graft donor. The chain links TRBV2 to TRBJ2-5, with 9 bases identical to TRBD2. CDR3 amino acids: CASSEGLAGLFETQYF. Written as DNA, the CDR3 is TGTGCCAGCAGTGAAGGGCTAGCGGGGTTATTTGAGACCCAGTACTTC.